Listed here are 5 T cell receptor beta chains from one sample, sequenced in a study of identical twins. MiXCR, run by TCRdb on the 5' RACE reads, gives a single entry per CDR3 protein. This table has 350,000 to 450,000 distinct CDR3 sequences, less than 20% appearing once. What was sequenced was naive T cells sorted from blood. The receptors shown here come from a man aged 50-60 years in good health.

Ten or more counts support this clonotype. The V gene is TRBV7-9, the J gene TRBJ2-7; TRBD1 matches at 9 bases. The germline CDR1 and CDR2 sequences are SEHNR and FQNEAQ (reference sequence). The CDR3 has 15 residues. After removal of 7 bases from V and 3 bases from J, the junction contained 10 bases not matched to a gene. Here the CDR3 reads CASTPGTGYDYEQYF. Here the CDR3 DNA reads TGTGCCAGCACCCCCGGGACAGGGTATGACTACGAGCAGTACTTC. The variable domain in full, completed from reference TRBV7-9 and TRBJ2-7, reads DTGVSQNPRHKITKRGQNVTFRCDPISEHNRLYWYRQTLGQGPEFLTYFQNEAQLEKSRLLSDRFSAERPKGSFSTLEIQRTEQGDSAMYLCASTPGTGYDYEQYFGPGTRLTVT.

This clonotype was counted a few times. The rearrangement joins TRBV3-1 to TRBJ2-1; D not resolved. The ends were cut back, 0 bases at V and 6 bases at J, with 6 bases in the middle. CDR1 LGHDT and CDR2 YNNKEL come from the germline V gene (reference sequence). The CDR3 contains 13 residues. CDR3 region: CASSQDYSNEQFF. For the CDR3, the DNA is TGTGCCAGCAGCCAAGATTACTCCAATGAGCAGTTCTTC.

This clonotype was counted ten times or more. V usage is TRBV18 and J usage is TRBJ2-3, with 9 positions matching TRBD2. V shed 3 bases and J 0 bases; nucleotides not matched to a gene: 7. The CDR3 is 17 amino acids. Per germline, CDR1 KGHSH and CDR2 LQKENI. The CDR3 region is CASSPVVAGESTDTQYF. The DNA for the CDR3 is TGTGCCAGCTCACCGGTGGTAGCGGGAGAGAGCACAGATACGCAGTATTTT.

The J gene is TRBJ2-2, the V gene TRBV29-1, with D maybe TRBD2 (6 bases). The CDR3 loop spans 14 amino acids. The V gene lost 4 bases and the J gene lost 0 bases, with 9 bases spanning the gap. Germline lookup yields CDR1 SQVTM and CDR2 ANQGSEA. CDR3 protein: CSVVGGPNTGELFF. In nucleotides, the CDR3 is TGCAGCGTTGTGGGGGGTCCGAACACCGGGGAGCTGTTTTTT.

This chain links TRBV4-3 with TRBJ2-3; no reliable D call. The CDR3 has 14 residues. Germline loops: CDR1 LGHNA, CDR2 YSLEER. Trimming shortened V by 3 bases and J by 3 bases, and 10 bases separated the two germline ends. The CDR3 sequence is CASSQSVFTDTQYF. CDR3 nucleotide sequence: TGCGCCAGCAGCCAGTCAGTTTTTACAGATACGCAGTATTTT.